This T cell receptor beta chain was recorded in a study of T cell repertoires in ileal Crohn's disease. TCRdb's table, derived via immunoSEQ multiplex PCR, lists solely in-frame clones and lacks some. The repertoire holds more than 15,000 clones, with 50% to 75% as singletons. The CDR3 is 16 amino acids. The V gene's germline CDR1 is MDHEN and CDR2 SYDVKM. Trimming removed 1 base at V and 7 bases at J, with 17 bases between. The TCR originated in an adult with Crohn's disease. The sample consisted of ileal tissue. This chain joins TRBV28 and TRBJ2-1; D ambiguous. The CDR3: CASSLYLLSVRNEQFF. In DNA form, the CDR3 reads TGTGCCAGCAGTTTATATCTTCTTTCTGTGAGGAATGAGCAGTTCTTC. Supplemented by reference TRBV28 and TRBJ2-1, the full variable domain reads DVKVTQSSRYLVKRTGEKVFLECVQDMDHENMFWYRQDPGLGLRLIYFSYDVKMKEKGDIPEGYSVSREKKERFSLILESASTNQTSMYLCASSLYLLSVRNEQFFGPGTRLTVL.